What follows describes a single TCR beta chain. Its antigen is currently unknown. The V segment lost 8 bases and the J segment 4 bases; nucleotides outside the gene matches: 5. Germline V gene lookup returns CDR1 MNHNS and CDR2 SASEGT. The CDR3 totals 13 residues. These data belong to a study of CD8+CD57+ T cells in acquired aplastic anemia. Background on the study: The study obtained an average of approximately 3 ug of DNA from sorted CD4+ and CD8+ cells. Study-wide results and caveats: Overlap between patients and controls comprised just under 30 CD8+ CDR3 sequences.

CDR3 and TCR beta VDJ profiling relied on genomic DNA as the template. TCRdb used MiXCR to reprocess the reads, holding one entry per CDR3 protein. Found here are around 500,000 distinct CDR3 sequences, about a third of them singletons; the top ten hold roughly 0.89%. Before being chosen for sequencing, patients had shown CD8+CD57+ cell expansion by flow cytometry. Sampling of blood occurred while the patients had still received no therapy. V is TRBV6-1 and J is TRBJ2-7; 10 positions agree with TRBD1. The TCR sequence derives from a human donor with aplastic anemia. The sample comprised sorted CD4+, CD8+, or CD8+CD57+ T cells (not recorded which) from PBMCs. CDR3 residues: CASDRDRGYEQYF. CDR3 DNA sequence: TGTGCCAGCGACCGGGACAGGGGTTACGAGCAGTACTTC.